This T cell receptor beta chain stems from a study of shared clonotypes between healthy human individuals. The study, taken as a whole, reports: Only blood was sampled, and tissue TCR repertoires likely differ from blood ones.

Of note for this clone: Its specificity is unknown.

This CDR3 contains 16 residues. Trimming cost V 2 bases and J 1 base; bases outside gene matches: 7. Germline V gene data show CDR1 as SGDLS and CDR2 as YYNGEE. Using immunoSEQ multiplex PCR, the repertoire was profiled, and TCRdb retains in-frame clones only, with some absent. The sample has millions of clones; about 92% are singletons. Naive CD8 cells lacked CD45RO and underwent positive selection for CCR7, leaving out terminally differentiated effector memory CD45RA+ cells. Source material: naive CD8+ T cells from PBMCs. This receptor was obtained from a man between 18 and 29 years old in good health. Some clones in this sample may be carry-over from other donors' samples. This chain links TRBV9 with TRBJ2-3; 7 bases are a match to TRBD2. The CDR3 loop reads CASSVGSGTRTDTQYF. The CDR3 nucleotides read TGTGCCAGCAGCGTTGGGAGCGGGACCCGCACAGATACGCAGTATTTT.